One TCR beta chain is described in this entry. Only in-frame clones appear in the TCRdb table, and some are missing; sequencing was by immunoSEQ multiplex PCR. The repertoire consists of about 2.4 million clones, with 93% occurring once and the leading ten covering 0.36%. This specimen comes from a study of shared clonotypes between healthy human individuals. V lost 3 bases, J lost 1 base, and 2 bases stayed unmatched. Germline V gene sequence: CDR1 LGHNA, CDR2 YNFKEQ. This CDR3 is 15 amino acids long. The sample was naive CD4+ T cells from PBMCs. The subset here: CD45RA+ positively selected. This sequence originates from a man aged 18 to 30 in good health. Some clones in this sample may be carry-over from other donors' samples. The chain links TRBV4-2 to TRBJ1-4, with TRBD1 identical over 7 bases. CDR3 nucleotide sequence: TGTGCCAGCAGCCAGAGGACAGGAACTAATGAAAAACTGTTTTTT. Encoded protein: CASSQRTGTNEKLFF.